One and the same sample provided the 18 T cell receptor beta chains below, sequenced in a study of T cells in Graves' hyperthyroidism and ophthalmopathy. Researchers took RNA transcripts and amplified the TCR beta CDR3 regions from them. The HTBI primer set served for first-round RT-PCR of the TCR CDR3. TCRdb independently ran MiXCR on the multiplex PCR reads; one entry per CDR3 protein. The repertoire holds under 300,000 distinct CDR3 sequences, with roughly 15% as singletons. The sample consisted of blood. The origin of the receptors is a woman aged 45 to 65 with Graves' hyperthyroidism that later progressed to Graves' ophthalmopathy.

This clonotype was observed many times. The CDR3 DNA follows: TGTGCCAGTAGTAGGGCGAGAGGAGGCGAGCAGTACTTC. It specifies CASSRARGGEQYF. The chain has TRBV19 and TRBJ2-7; tentatively, D is TRBD2 (5 bases). Trimming removed 4 bases from V and 6 bases from J, with 13 bases in between. The CDR3 is 13 amino acids. Germline CDR1 LNHDA, CDR2 SQIVND (reference sequence).

This clonotype was observed a few times. CDR3 amino acids: CSAFSRDDYGYTF. CDR3 sequence (DNA): TGCAGTGCTTTCTCCCGGGACGACTATGGCTACACCTTC. The chain carries TRBV20-1 and TRBJ1-2; tentatively, D is TRBD1 (5 bases). Germline V lookup: CDR1 DFQATT, CDR2 SNEGSKA (reference sequence). Trimming took 5 bases from V and 3 from J, leaving 13 bases between them. This CDR3 comprises 13 residues.

The DNA of the CDR3 is TGTGCCAGCAGGGTAGGGGCCTCGAACACCGGGGAGCTGTTTTTT. This translates into CASRVGASNTGELFF. This chain connects TRBV7-9 to TRBJ2-2; D might be TRBD1 (5 bases). CDR1 and CDR2 from the germline V gene are SEHNR and FQNEAQ (reference sequence). V lost 6 bases and J lost 0, with 11 bases in between. The CDR3 is 15 residues long.

This clonotype was observed many times. V gene TRBV20-1 combines with J gene TRBJ2-1, with TRBD2 identical over 8 bases. This CDR3 has 14 amino acids. V shed 1 base, J shed 8 bases, and the junction held 7 bases outside the gene matches. Germline CDR1 and CDR2: DFQATT and SNEGSKA (reference sequence). CDR3 sequence reads: CSARGAGAFHEQFF. The CDR3 region has the DNA TGCAGTGCTAGAGGAGCGGGAGCCTTTCATGAGCAGTTCTTC.

The chain joins TRBV5-4 to TRBJ2-7, with 8 bases matching TRBD2. V lost 0 bases and J lost 2; bases outside the gene matches: 7. The length of the CDR3 is 16 residues. From germline, CDR1 is SGHNT and CDR2 YYREEE (reference sequence). CDR3 residues: CASSLDLTSGPYEQYF. CDR3 bases: TGTGCCAGCAGCTTGGATTTAACTAGCGGCCCCTACGAGCAGTACTTC.

This chain uses TRBV7-2 with TRBJ2-1; D is possibly TRBD1 or TRBD2 (5 bases each). The CDR3 length is 15 residues. Trimming removed 8 bases from V and 5 bases from J, with 19 bases in between. Germline assignment: CDR1 SGHTA and CDR2 FQGNSA. The CDR3 region has the DNA TGTGCCAGCCTCTCCGACCCGGGACGTGACAATGAGCAGTTCTTC. Protein: CASLSDPGRDNEQFF.

The table lists this clonotype with many counts. The chain is built from TRBV7-9 and TRBJ1-2; no reliable D call. The CDR3 length is 13 residues. Germline V gives CDR1 SEHNR, CDR2 FQNEAQ (reference sequence). V was trimmed by 3 bases and J by 8 bases, leaving 13 bases between them. The CDR3 spells CASSFPQELGYTF. In DNA form, the CDR3 reads TGTGCCAGCAGCTTTCCGCAGGAACTCGGCTACACCTTC.

This clonotype was seen repeatedly, ten times or more. This chain uses TRBV5-1 with TRBJ2-2; 7 nucleotides line up with TRBD1. Germline loops: CDR1 SGHRS, CDR2 YFSETQ. The CDR3 length is 15 residues. The junction had 2 bases not matched to a gene; V was cut back by 3 bases and J by 0 bases. The CDR3 spells CASSWGQTNTGELFF. In DNA, the CDR3 is TGCGCCAGCAGCTGGGGACAGACGAACACCGGGGAGCTGTTTTTT.

This clonotype was recorded once. A much larger clone sits a single nucleotide away, making a read error possible. The chain carries TRBV20-1 and TRBJ2-3; 7 positions agree with TRBD2. CDR1 and CDR2 (germline): DFQATT, SNEGSKA (reference sequence). This CDR3 is built from 15 residues. CDR3 sequence reads: CGRGVSGRGTDTQYF. The CDR3 bases are TGCGGTCGGGGGGTTAGTGGGAGGGGCACAGATACGCAGTATTTT.

Ten or more counts support this clonotype. This chain links TRBV30 with TRBJ1-2; TRBD1 is a possible D gene (5 bases). Looked up from germline, CDR1 is GTSNPN and CDR2 is SVGIG (reference sequence). V was cut by 1 base and J by 7 bases, with 19 bases left in between. This CDR3 has 15 amino acids. Here the CDR3 DNA reads TGTGCCTGGAGTGCCTGGGACTTGGGTGTAAGTGGCTACACCTTC. Protein product: CAWSAWDLGVSGYTF.

The sample holds many counts of this clonotype. The chain recombines TRBV5-1 with TRBJ2-3; TRBD1 agrees at 9 bases. CDR1 and CDR2 (germline): SGHRS, YFSETQ. V was clipped by 4 bases and J by 0 bases; unmatched bases: 6. The CDR3 has 16 residues. CDR3 DNA: TGCGCCAGCAGCCCACTGGACAGGGGCAGCACAGATACGCAGTATTTT. Protein: CASSPLDRGSTDTQYF.

This clonotype was observed many times. The chain links TRBV20-1 to TRBJ2-5; the D gene is possibly TRBD2 (5 bases). In germline, CDR1 is DFQATT, CDR2 SNEGSKA (reference sequence). The V end lost 0 bases, the J end lost 0 bases, and 11 bases lay between the germline ends. This CDR3 is built from 15 residues. DNA for the CDR3: TGCAGTGCTAGAGATCCGAGGGCCGACCAAGAGACCCAGTACTTC. Protein sequence: CSARDPRADQETQYF.

This clonotype was recorded a few times. The rearrangement joins TRBV20-1 to TRBJ2-5, with D unclear. V was clipped by 6 bases and J by 7 bases, with 9 bases between them. Germline CDR1 DFQATT, CDR2 SNEGSKA (reference sequence). CDR3 length: 10 amino acids. The CDR3 nucleotides are TGCAGTGCCAGCGACGGGACCCAGTACTTC. Translating it yields CSASDGTQYF.

In its sample, this clonotype was seen many times. This sequence joins TRBV7-8 and TRBJ1-5; no clear D gene. Trimming stripped 1 base from V and 3 bases from J, with 13 bases between. The CDR3 spans 16 residues. Germline CDR1 reads SGHVS; CDR2 reads FQNEAQ. CDR3 nucleotide sequence: TGTGCCAGCAGCTTAGTCTCCGGCAGCTTCAATCAGCCCCAGCATTTT. It specifies CASSLVSGSFNQPQHF. The variable domain in full, completed from reference TRBV7-8 and TRBJ1-5, reads GAGVSQSPRYKVAKRGQDVALRCDPISGHVSLFWYQQALGQGPEFLTYFQNEAQLDKSGLPSDRFFAERPEGSVSTLKIQRTQQEDSAVYLCASSLVSGSFNQPQHFGDGTRLSIL.

The V and J genes are TRBV15 and TRBJ1-5; unclear D gene. Germline-derived CDR1 and CDR2 are LNHNV and YYDKDF (reference sequence). The CDR3 totals 15 residues. Trimming removed 0 bases at V and 6 bases at J, with 12 bases between. The CDR3 DNA reads as TGTGCCACCAGCAGAGATCGTCAGAGAAGTCAGCCCCAGCATTTT. It yields the protein CATSRDRQRSQPQHF.

The rearrangement uses TRBV20-1 and TRBJ2-2; 9 bases match TRBD2. V dropped 6 bases and J dropped 1; count of bases not matched to a gene: 6. Germline V gene data show CDR1 as DFQATT and CDR2 as SNEGSKA (reference sequence). This CDR3 contains 15 residues. The CDR3 nucleotides are TGCAGTGCCCCTCGACTAGCGGAGAACACCGGGGAGCTGTTTTTT. This encodes CSAPRLAENTGELFF.

This clonotype has a count of ten or more. The V call is TRBV29-1, the J call TRBJ2-1; D gene ambiguous. Germline assignment: CDR1 SQVTM and CDR2 ANQGSEA. Trimming took 4 bases from V and 2 from J, leaving 6 bases between them. There are 12 residues in the CDR3. The CDR3 region has the DNA TGCAGCGTTGTCCTCACCTACAATGAGCAGTTCTTC. It specifies CSVVLTYNEQFF.

This clonotype was seen many times. V and J are TRBV11-2 and TRBJ1-3, with D possibly being TRBD1 (6 bases). The germline V and J ends were trimmed by 3 bases and 2 bases, with 11 bases remaining between them. The CDR3 runs 15 residues. CDR1 SGHAT and CDR2 FQNNGV come from the germline V gene. CDR3 DNA: TGTGCCAGCAGCTTTGGCACAGGGACTGGAAACACCATATATTTT. This encodes CASSFGTGTGNTIYF.